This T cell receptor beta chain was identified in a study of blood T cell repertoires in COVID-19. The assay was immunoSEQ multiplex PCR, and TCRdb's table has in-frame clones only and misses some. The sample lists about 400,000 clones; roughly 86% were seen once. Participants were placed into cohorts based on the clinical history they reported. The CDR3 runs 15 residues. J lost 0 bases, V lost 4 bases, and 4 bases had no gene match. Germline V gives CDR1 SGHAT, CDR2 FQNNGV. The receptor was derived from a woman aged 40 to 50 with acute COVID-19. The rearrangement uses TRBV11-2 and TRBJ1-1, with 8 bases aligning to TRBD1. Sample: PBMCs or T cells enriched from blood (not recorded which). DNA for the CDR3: TGTGCCAGCAGCTGGGCGACAGGGGTGAACACTGAAGCTTTCTTT. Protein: CASSWATGVNTEAFF.